This TCR beta chain is from a study of blood T cell repertoires in COVID-19. Study information: Whether acute or convalescent, the COVID-19 samples came from the United States, Italy and Spain. PBMCs, B-cell-depleted T cells, or T cells provided the cDNA or gDNA that made up the material.

Original processing notes: Quantification of nucleated cells was approximated via reference gene primer amplification. The table came from immunoSEQ multiplex PCR; TCRdb's copy has only in-frame clones and leaves some out. V, J and clone size derive from that table, while D and trimming were established from the DNA sequence. The table shows fewer than 250,000 clones, with about 87% occurring only once. CDR3 size: 16 residues. Per the germline V gene, CDR1 is MGHRA and CDR2 is YSYEKL. V shed 4 bases and J 3 bases; nucleotides not matched to a gene: 8. This TCR was sampled from a man aged 55 to 70 with acute or convalescent COVID-19. The J gene is TRBJ1-3, the V gene TRBV4-1; 8 positions match TRBD1. Material for sequencing was peripheral blood. This chain's CDR3 is CASSRPGGPDGNTIYF. The CDR3 DNA reads TGCGCCAGCAGCCGCCCAGGGGGCCCGGATGGAAACACCATATATTTT.